The 15 T cell receptor beta chains listed next were all sequenced from one sample in a study of blood T cell repertoires in COVID-19. Some clones are missing from TCRdb's copy, which holds only in-frame ones; the method was immunoSEQ multiplex PCR. The sample lists about 390,000 clones; about 89% were seen once. The specimen sequenced was peripheral blood. The receptors here all came from an older woman with COVID-19, enrolled during active disease.

This rearrangement joins TRBV30 to TRBJ1-5; D gene ambiguous. Germline V gene lookup returns CDR1 GTSNPN and CDR2 SVGIG (reference sequence). This CDR3 has 16 amino acids. V shed 0 bases and J shed 0 bases, with 12 bases lying between them. The CDR3 sequence: CAWSVGKQNSNQPQHF. The CDR3 nucleotides are TGTGCCTGGAGTGTAGGTAAACAGAATAGCAATCAGCCCCAGCATTTT. Filled out from reference TRBV30 and TRBJ1-5, the complete variable domain reads SQTIHQWPATLVQPVGSPLSLECTVEGTSNPNLYWYRQAAGRGLQLLFYSVGIGQISSEVPQNLSASRPQDRQFILSSKKLLLSDSGFYLCAWSVGKQNSNQPQHFGDGTRLSIL.

The rearrangement links TRBV2 to TRBJ1-4; 7 bases match TRBD1. Losses at the gene ends were 6 bases for V and 4 bases for J; bases not matched to a gene: 8. Germline lookup yields CDR1 SNHLY and CDR2 FYNNEI. This CDR3 is built from 15 residues. The CDR3 here is CASRMTGTDNEKLFF. The CDR3 DNA sequence: TGTGCCAGCAGAATGACCGGGACAGATAATGAAAAACTGTTTTTT.

The chain couples TRBV2 to TRBJ1-6; tentative D call: TRBD1 (5 bases). This CDR3 spans 17 amino acids. The V and J ends lost 2 bases and 7 bases respectively, with 18 bases between them. Germline-derived CDR1 and CDR2 are SNHLY and FYNNEI. The CDR3 loop is CASSEFLVGGKNSPLHF. The CDR3 DNA is TGTGCCAGCAGTGAATTTCTCGTGGGGGGGAAAAATTCACCCCTCCACTTT. The full variable domain, with the rest looked up from reference TRBV2 and TRBJ1-6, is EPEVTQTPSHQVTQMGQEVILRCVPISNHLYFYWYRQILGQKVEFLVSFYNNEISEKSEIFDDQFSVERPDGSNFTLKIRSTKLEDSAMYFCASSEFLVGGKNSPLHFGNGTRLTVT.

The gene calls are TRBV9 and TRBJ1-1; D not resolved. Germline CDR1 reads SGDLS; CDR2 reads YYNGEE. Trimming cost V 0 bases and J 6 bases, with 12 bases left between them. The CDR3 runs to 14 residues. CDR3 coding DNA: TGTGCCAGCAGCGTAGAAACGTCGGGATCTGAAGCTTTCTTT. Its protein product is CASSVETSGSEAFF.

This clone was observed a handful of times. This rearrangement joins TRBV4-2 to TRBJ1-2; tentatively, D is TRBD1 (6 bases). Germline V gene data show CDR1 as LGHNA and CDR2 as YNFKEQ. This CDR3 contains 13 residues. V lost 3 bases and J 6 bases, leaving 11 bases between the germline ends. CDR3 DNA: TGTGCCAGCAGCCAGGGGGCGCGGAATGGCTACACCTTC. Protein sequence: CASSQGARNGYTF.

The chain links TRBV6-5 to TRBJ2-3, with D possibly being TRBD2 (5 bases). The V gene lost 6 bases and the J gene lost 11 bases, with 12 bases spanning the gap. CDR1 MNHEY and CDR2 SVGAGI come from the germline V gene. The CDR3 extends over 11 amino acids. The chain's CDR3 is CASRSLRGQYF. In DNA form, the CDR3 reads TGTGCCAGCAGGAGCCTCCGGGGGCAGTATTTT.

The genes are TRBV7-9 and TRBJ2-1, with a tentative D call TRBD2 (6 bases). Looked up from germline, CDR1 is SEHNR and CDR2 is FQNEAQ (reference sequence). V lost 5 bases and J lost 6, with 14 bases in between. The CDR3 totals 14 residues. The CDR3 protein is CASSIGRTTNEQFF. For the CDR3, the DNA is TGTGCCAGCAGCATCGGTAGGACTACCAATGAGCAGTTCTTC.

DNA of the CDR3: TGTGCCAGCGGAGGACAGTGGGATCAGCCCCAGCATTTT. This codes for CASGGQWDQPQHF. This rearrangement joins TRBV2 to TRBJ1-5; D may be TRBD1 (6 bases). CDR1 is SNHLY, CDR2 FYNNEI, per germline. The CDR3 extends over 13 amino acids. V dropped 8 bases and J dropped 5 bases, with 13 bases sitting between them. Supplemented by reference TRBV2 and TRBJ1-5, the full variable domain reads EPEVTQTPSHQVTQMGQEVILRCVPISNHLYFYWYRQILGQKVEFLVSFYNNEISEKSEIFDDQFSVERPDGSNFTLKIRSTKLEDSAMYFCASGGQWDQPQHFGDGTRLSIL.

The sample holds one count of this clone. This chain uses TRBV4-1 with TRBJ1-6; weak D call: TRBD1 (6 bases). V was shortened by 4 bases and J by 7 bases, with 17 bases between the two germline ends. The CDR3 has 16 amino acids. Germline-derived CDR1 and CDR2 are MGHRA and YSYEKL. For the CDR3, the DNA is TGCGCCAGCAGCCGCGATGGACAGAGTCAGAATTCACCCCTCCACTTT. It translates to CASSRDGQSQNSPLHF.

CDR3 coding DNA: TGTGCCAGCGGGGGCTTGGGCAATGAGCAGTTCTTC. This sequence encodes CASGGLGNEQFF. The chain employs TRBV28 and TRBJ2-1, with D perhaps matching TRBD1 (6 bases). The germline gives CDR1 MDHEN, CDR2 SYDVKM. The V and J ends lost 8 bases and 6 bases respectively, with 11 bases between them. The CDR3 consists of 12 residues.

This clone occurred once. The chain recombines TRBV10-3 with TRBJ1-1; maybe TRBD1 (5 bases). CDR1 is ENHRY, CDR2 SYGVKD, per germline. CDR3 length: 13 residues. V dropped 4 bases and J dropped 5 bases, with 11 bases sitting between them. The CDR3 nucleotides read TGTGCCATCAGTGCGACGGGGGAAACTGAAGCTTTCTTT. It translates to CAISATGETEAFF.

The V gene is TRBV4-2, the J gene TRBJ2-7, with 9 bases aligning to TRBD2. Germline loops: CDR1 LGHNA, CDR2 YNFKEQ. Germline trimming cut 0 bases from V and 0 bases from J; bases unmatched to any gene: 6. The CDR3 covers 17 residues. The CDR3 loop is CASSQDYQRGASYEQYF. The DNA for the CDR3 is TGTGCCAGCAGCCAAGATTATCAGCGGGGGGCCTCCTACGAGCAGTACTTC.

V gene TRBV18 combines with J gene TRBJ2-2; D might be TRBD2 (7 bases). Germline CDR1 is KGHSH and CDR2 is LQKENI. CDR3 length equals 17 residues. V gave up 0 bases and J gave up 5 bases, with 16 bases separating them. The CDR3 coding sequence is TGTGCCAGCTCACCACCCGACAGGTTCGGGAGGACCGGGGAGCTGTTTTTT. This translates into CASSPPDRFGRTGELFF.

The genes are TRBV3-1 (or the pseudogene TRBV3-2) and TRBJ1-1; D is unresolved. Germline V gives CDR1 LGHDT, CDR2 YNNKEL (reference sequence). Trimming removed 1 base at V and 12 bases at J, with 9 bases between. The CDR3 runs to 11 residues. CDR3 bases: TGTGCCAGCAGCCAAGTTGGCGGAACTTTCTTT. This gives the protein CASSQVGGTFF.

The table lists this clone with a few counts. The chain employs TRBV5-1 and TRBJ2-2, with 9 bases identical to TRBD2. The V gene's germline CDR1 is SGHRS and CDR2 YFSETQ. The CDR3 runs to 14 residues. The V segment lost 5 bases and the J segment 1 base; nucleotides outside the gene matches: 0. The CDR3 spells CASRLAGNTGELFF. The CDR3 region has the DNA TGCGCCAGCAGACTAGCGGGGAACACCGGGGAGCTGTTTTTT.